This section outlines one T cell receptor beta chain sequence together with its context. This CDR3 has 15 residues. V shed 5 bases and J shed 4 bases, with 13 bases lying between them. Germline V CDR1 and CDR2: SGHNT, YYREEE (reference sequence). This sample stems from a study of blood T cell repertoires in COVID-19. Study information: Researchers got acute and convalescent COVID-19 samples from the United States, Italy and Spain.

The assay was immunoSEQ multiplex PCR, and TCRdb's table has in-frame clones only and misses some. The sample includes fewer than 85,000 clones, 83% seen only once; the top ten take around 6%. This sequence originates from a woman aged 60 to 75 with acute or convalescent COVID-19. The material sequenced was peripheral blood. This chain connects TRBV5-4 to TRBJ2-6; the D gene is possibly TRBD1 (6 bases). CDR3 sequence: CASRPDRNGANVLTF. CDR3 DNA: TGTGCCAGCAGACCCGACAGGAACGGGGCCAACGTCCTGACTTTC.